This is a list of T cell receptor beta chains from one sample in a study of chemoradiotherapy in HPV16-positive cancers. Measured with immunoSEQ multiplex PCR; TCRdb has only the in-frame clones, and not every one. The data contain approximately 4,000 clones, approximately 82% of them singletons. Sequencing was performed on tumor tissue, taken from a patient who underwent chemoradiotherapy. The receptors derive from a human donor with HPV-associated anogenital cancer. CDR3s include the opening cysteine and the closing phenylalanine or tryptophan. The order of the fields is clone size, J gene, V gene, D gene, CDR3 protein, CDR3 DNA. The D gene is left open where the match is weak. Only some rows state a clone size, as once, few, many or a class for expanded clones.

size: NA
J: TRBJ1-1
V: TRBV28
D: NA
CDR3: CASTLTRWTVEAFF
DNA: TGTGCCAGCACCCTAACCCGGTGGACAGTTGAAGCTTTCTTT

size: NA
J: TRBJ2-1
V: TRBV9
D: NA
CDR3: CASSVEDRYNEQFF
DNA: TGTGCCAGCAGCGTAGAGGATAGGTACAATGAGCAGTTCTTC

size: NA
J: TRBJ1-3
V: TRBV7-9
D: NA
CDR3: CASSLMDTIYF
DNA: TGTGCCAGCAGCTTAATGGACACCATATATTTT

size: NA
J: TRBJ2-7
V: TRBV7-2
D: TRBD2
CDR3: CASSIYGTSGNYEQYF
DNA: TGTGCCAGCAGCATATATGGGACTAGCGGCAACTACGAGCAGTACTTC

size: NA
J: TRBJ2-4
V: TRBV7-2
D: TRBD1
CDR3: CASSSSGTVAKNIQYF
DNA: TGTGCCAGCAGCTCGTCTGGGACAGTAGCCAAAAACATTCAGTACTTC

size: NA
J: TRBJ2-6
V: TRBV5-6
D: NA
CDR3: CASSLFRTTSSSGANVLTF
DNA: TGTGCCAGCAGCTTGTTCCGGACAACCTCGAGCTCTGGGGCCAACGTCCTGACTTTC

size: once
J: TRBJ2-1
V: TRBV30
D: TRBD2
CDR3: CAWSGTSGPRAYNEQFF
DNA: TGTGCCTGGAGTGGGACTAGCGGGCCCAGGGCCTACAATGAGCAGTTCTTC

size: NA
J: TRBJ2-1
V: TRBV6-6
D: NA
CDR3: CASRSTRVQWDNEQFF
DNA: TGTGCCAGCAGATCAACCCGGGTCCAGTGGGACAATGAGCAGTTCTTC

size: NA
J: TRBJ2-7
V: TRBV2
D: TRBD2
CDR3: CASRGGGSSYEQYF
DNA: TGTGCCAGCAGAGGCGGGGGAAGCTCCTACGAGCAGTACTTC

size: NA
J: TRBJ2-7
V: TRBV7-9
D: NA
CDR3: CASSLTSRLSEQYF
DNA: TGTGCCAGCAGCCTCACGTCGAGGTTATCCGAGCAGTACTTC

size: few
J: TRBJ1-1
V: TRBV15
D: NA
CDR3: CATSRGRFDTEAFF
DNA: TGTGCCACCAGCAGAGGACGTTTCGACACTGAAGCTTTCTTT

size: NA
J: TRBJ2-1
V: TRBV4-3
D: NA
CDR3: CASSQDRALYNEQFF
DNA: TGCGCCAGCAGCCAAGATAGGGCCCTGTACAATGAGCAGTTCTTC

size: NA
J: TRBJ1-2
V: TRBV5-1
D: TRBD1
CDR3: CASSPEQQGLNYGYTF
DNA: TGCGCCAGCAGCCCGGAGCAACAGGGGCTGAACTATGGCTACACCTTC

size: NA
J: TRBJ2-1
V: TRBV4-3
D: NA
CDR3: CASSQDRKASNYNEQFF
DNA: TGCGCCAGCAGCCAAGATCGAAAGGCCAGTAATTACAATGAGCAGTTCTTC

size: NA
J: TRBJ1-5
V: TRBV28
D: NA
CDR3: CATLQAASNQPQHF
DNA: TGTGCCACCCTACAGGCGGCAAGCAATCAGCCCCAGCATTTT

size: NA
J: TRBJ2-7
V: TRBV27
D: NA
CDR3: CASSRDRPRLWHF
DNA: TGTGCCAGCAGCCGCGACCGGCCCAGGTTGTGGCACTTC

size: NA
J: TRBJ2-2
V: TRBV7-3
D: NA
CDR3: CASSLNRNTGELFF
DNA: TGTGCCAGCAGCTTAAACAGGAACACCGGGGAGCTGTTTTTT

size: NA
J: TRBJ2-2
V: TRBV30
D: TRBD2
CDR3: CAWSALTGLAGGPTGELFF
DNA: TGTGCCTGGAGTGCCCTAACGGGACTAGCGGGAGGTCCCACCGGGGAGCTGTTTTTT

size: NA
J: TRBJ1-1
V: TRBV21-1
D: NA
CDR3: CASNERVLGVNTEAFF
DNA: TGTGCCAGTAACGAAAGGGTTTTAGGGGTGAACACTGAAGCTTTCTTT

size: NA
J: TRBJ2-5
V: TRBV29-1
D: TRBD2
CDR3: CSVLRGVQETQYF
DNA: TGCAGCGTTCTGCGGGGGGTCCAAGAGACCCAGTACTTC

size: NA
J: TRBJ2-1
V: TRBV4-3
D: NA
CDR3: CASSQVTGGNYNEQFF
DNA: TGCGCCAGCAGCCAAGTTACGGGCGGAAACTACAATGAGCAGTTCTTC

size: NA
J: TRBJ1-5
V: TRBV6-6
D: TRBD1
CDR3: CASSHGQGGQPQHF
DNA: TGTGCCAGCAGTCATGGACAGGGAGGTCAGCCCCAGCATTTT

size: NA
J: TRBJ2-5
V: TRBV19
D: NA
CDR3: CASSPMGGAGETQYF
DNA: TGTGCCAGTAGTCCTATGGGGGGTGCGGGAGAGACCCAGTACTTC

size: NA
J: TRBJ1-4
V: TRBV29-1
D: TRBD1
CDR3: CSVRDSNEKLFF
DNA: TGCAGCGTCCGGGACAGTAATGAAAAACTGTTTTTT

size: NA
J: TRBJ2-1
V: TRBV7-2
D: NA
CDR3: CASSLATSSNEQFF
DNA: TGTGCCAGCAGCTTGGCCACTAGCTCGAATGAGCAGTTCTTC

size: NA
J: TRBJ2-7
V: TRBV13
D: TRBD1
CDR3: CASSLKGGSLYEQYF
DNA: TGTGCCAGCAGCTTAAAAGGGGGCTCGTTGTACGAGCAGTACTTC

size: NA
J: TRBJ2-3
V: TRBV19
D: NA
CDR3: CASSQDPDTQYF
DNA: TGTGCCAGTAGTCAAGACCCAGATACGCAGTATTTT

size: NA
J: TRBJ2-7
V: TRBV6-5
D: NA
CDR3: CASSYSNEGSEQYF
DNA: TGTGCCAGCAGTTACTCGAACGAGGGCAGCGAGCAGTACTTC

size: NA
J: TRBJ1-6
V: TRBV28
D: TRBD1
CDR3: CASSLQGGSYNSPLHF
DNA: TGTGCCAGCAGTTTACAGGGGGGGTCCTATAATTCACCCCTCCACTTT

size: NA
J: TRBJ2-7
V: TRBV23-1
D: TRBD1
CDR3: CASSQSLDRVHEQYF
DNA: TGCGCCAGCAGTCAATCATTGGACAGGGTCCACGAGCAGTACTTC

size: NA
J: TRBJ1-5
V: TRBV4-1
D: NA
CDR3: CASSQLQGYNQPQHF
DNA: TGCGCCAGCAGCCAACTACAGGGTTACAATCAGCCCCAGCATTTT

size: NA
J: TRBJ2-7
V: TRBV7-8
D: TRBD2
CDR3: CASSLSGDYSYEQYF
DNA: TGTGCCAGCAGCCTGAGCGGGGACTACTCCTACGAGCAGTACTTC

size: NA
J: TRBJ2-3
V: TRBV19
D: TRBD2
CDR3: CASSIEWTSGTDTQYF
DNA: TGTGCCAGTAGTATCGAGTGGACTAGCGGCACAGATACGCAGTATTTT

size: NA
J: TRBJ2-1
V: TRBV27
D: TRBD1
CDR3: CASSSPGQPLIGSYNEQFF
DNA: TGTGCCAGCAGTTCTCCGGGACAGCCGTTAATAGGGTCCTACAATGAGCAGTTCTTC

size: NA
J: TRBJ2-7
V: TRBV9
D: NA
CDR3: CASSVGSGPAVEQYF
DNA: TGTGCCAGCAGCGTAGGAAGCGGGCCCGCCGTAGAGCAGTACTTC